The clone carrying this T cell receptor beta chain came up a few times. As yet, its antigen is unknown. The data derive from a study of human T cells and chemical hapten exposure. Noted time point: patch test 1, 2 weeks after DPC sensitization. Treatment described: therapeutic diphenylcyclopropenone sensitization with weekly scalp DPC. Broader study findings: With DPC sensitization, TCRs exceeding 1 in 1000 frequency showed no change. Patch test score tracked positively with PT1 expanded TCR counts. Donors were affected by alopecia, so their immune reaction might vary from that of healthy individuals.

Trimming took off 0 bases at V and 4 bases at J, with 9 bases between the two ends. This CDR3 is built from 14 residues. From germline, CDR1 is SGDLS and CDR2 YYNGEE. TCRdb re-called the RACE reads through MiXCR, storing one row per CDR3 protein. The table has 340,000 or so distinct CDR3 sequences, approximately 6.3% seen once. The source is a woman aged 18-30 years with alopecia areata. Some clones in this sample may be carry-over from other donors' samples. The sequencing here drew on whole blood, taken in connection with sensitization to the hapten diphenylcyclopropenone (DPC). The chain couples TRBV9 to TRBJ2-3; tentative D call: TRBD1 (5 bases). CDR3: CASSVGQGPDTQYF. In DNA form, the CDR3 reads TGTGCCAGCAGCGTAGGGCAGGGCCCAGATACGCAGTATTTT.